The next 30 T cell receptor beta chains were all read from a single sample in a study of tumor-infiltrating lymphocytes in primary liver carcinoma. Unsorted whole blood yielded blood RNA, and germline DNA was extracted as well. TCR beta cDNA came from 400 to 500 ng total RNA, primed with a constant-region primer. TCR beta libraries came from three nested multiplex PCR rounds using slightly modified ARM-PCR. Researchers ran the first two PCR rounds for roughly 11 cycles each with TRBV1-TRBV30 forward primers and a C-beta reverse primer. TCRdb reprocessed the multiplex PCR reads with MiXCR, giving one entry per CDR3 protein. This repertoire shows 150,000 to 200,000 distinct CDR3 sequences, 60% found once; its top ten account for approximately 68%. Sequenced sample: peripheral blood. The source of these receptors is a middle-aged man with primary liver carcinoma and hepatitis B virus infection.

Note on this clonotype: This may be a read error: a much more frequent sequence differs by one nucleotide. In DNA, the CDR3 is TGCGCCAGCAGCCAAGGGTCAAAAGAGTCTAATTCACCCCTCCACTTT. Protein product: CASSQGSKESNSPLHF. The chain employs TRBV4-1 and TRBJ1-6; D gene unclear. This CDR3 has 16 residues. Deletions cut 1 base from V and 6 bases from J, with 13 bases between. Germline loops: CDR1 MGHRA, CDR2 YSYEKL.

Concerning this clonotype: The junction and the germline gene differ at one end; a read error may be behind it. This chain links TRBV11-2 with TRBJ2-7; D tentatively fits TRBD1 or TRBD2 (6 bases each). The CDR3 sequence is 15 residues long. In germline, CDR1 is SGHAT, CDR2 FQNNGV. CDR3: CASSLTRGLGYEQCF. CDR3 bases: TGTGCCAGCAGCTTAACCCGGGGGCTAGGATACGAGCAGTGCTTC.

This clonotype came up many times. The CDR3 sequence is CASSYWASTGELFF. The CDR3, as DNA: TGTGCCAGCAGTTACTGGGCATCCACCGGGGAGCTGTTTTTT. The V call is TRBV6-5, the J call TRBJ2-2; D not certain. The V and J ends lost 1 base and 4 bases respectively, with 7 bases between them. There are 14 residues in the CDR3. CDR1 MNHEY and CDR2 SVGAGI come from the germline V gene.

This clonotype has just one count. At one end the junction does not follow the germline gene, possibly because of a read error. V gene TRBV11-2 combines with J gene TRBJ2-7; possible D gene TRBD2, 7 bases. The germline CDR1 and CDR2 sequences are SGHAT and FQNNGV. This CDR3 region has 17 residues. Here the CDR3 DNA reads TGTGCCAGCAGCTTAGATCTGACTAGCTGGGACACCTATGAGCAGTACTTC. This codes for CASSLDLTSWDTYEQYF.

The chain employs TRBV29-1 and TRBJ1-1; D possibly corresponds to TRBD1 (6 bases). CDR3 length: 16 amino acids. V was shortened by 5 bases and J by 0 bases, with 19 bases between the two germline ends. Germline-derived CDR1 and CDR2 are SQVTM and ANQGSEA. As DNA, the CDR3 is TGCAGCGTTTACTCTTCACGGGGGGCTTTGAACACTGAAGCTTTCTTT. Encoded protein: CSVYSSRGALNTEAFF.

This clonotype was seen only a few times. The gene calls are TRBV28 and TRBJ2-5; D tentatively reads TRBD1 or TRBD2 (5 bases each). The V and J ends lost 6 bases and 4 bases respectively, with 18 bases between them. CDR3 length: 15 residues. In germline, CDR1 is MDHEN, CDR2 SYDVKM. Here the CDR3 reads CASSKAGALGETQYF. The CDR3 DNA follows: TGTGCCAGCAGCAAGGCCGGGGCCCTTGGAGAGACCCAGTACTTC.

In the case of this clonotype: A single base separates this from a much larger clone, so it may be a read error. The chain joins TRBV29-1 to TRBJ2-6; D is possibly TRBD1 (5 bases). The V and J ends lost 6 bases and 0 bases respectively, with 15 bases between them. Germline lookup yields CDR1 SQVTM and CDR2 ANQGSEA. The length of the CDR3 is 16 residues. CDR3 amino acids: CSVSQVASSGANVLTF. The CDR3 bases are TGCAGCGTGTCACAGGTGGCGTCCTCTGGGGCCAACGTCCTGACTTTC. The variable domain in full, with the rest retrieved from reference TRBV29-1 and TRBJ2-6, is SAVISQKPSRDICQRGTSLTIQCQVDSQVTMMFWYRQQPGQSLTLIATANQGSEATYESGFVIDKFPISRPNLTFSTLTVSNMSPEDSSIYLCSVSQVASSGANVLTFGAGSRLTVL.

The chain has TRBV5-1 and TRBJ2-7; D is possibly TRBD2 (6 bases). Looked up from germline, CDR1 is SGHRS and CDR2 is YFSETQ. The CDR3 is 13 amino acids. Trimming pared 5 bases from V and 3 bases from J, leaving 12 bases between. Here the CDR3 DNA reads TGCGCCAGCAGGGAGCTTAGCGGCTACGAGCAGTACTTC. Its translation is CASRELSGYEQYF.

This clonotype was recorded at least ten times. The rearrangement joins TRBV29-1 to TRBJ2-1; 9 bases agree with TRBD2. Germline lookup yields CDR1 SQVTM and CDR2 ANQGSEA. V shed 6 bases, J shed 6 bases, and the junction held 12 bases outside the gene matches. CDR3 length: 15 amino acids. The CDR3 DNA reads TGCAGCGTCCGAATGATGGCGGGGGGGACCAATGAGCAGTTCTTC. This sequence encodes CSVRMMAGGTNEQFF.

This clonotype is a singleton in its sample. This chain connects TRBV11-2 to TRBJ2-7; D gene uncertain. The J call may be wrong; the DNA end is better matched by TRBJ2-1. Germline CDR1 reads SGHAT; CDR2 reads FQNNGV. This CDR3 contains 14 residues. In nucleotides, the CDR3 is TGTGCCAGCAGCTTGACCGAACGAGCCTACGAGCAGTTCTTC. It codes for CASSLTERAYEQFF.

This chain uses TRBV6-1 with TRBJ2-1; 8 bases map to TRBD2. The junction had 12 bases not matched to a gene; V was cut back by 7 bases and J by 10 bases. CDR1 MNHNS and CDR2 SASEGT come from the germline V gene. The CDR3 runs 14 residues. CDR3: CASKLTSVKLEQFF. In DNA form, the CDR3 reads TGTGCCAGCAAGCTGACTAGCGTGAAACTAGAGCAGTTCTTC.

V gene TRBV29-1 combines with J gene TRBJ2-1; 8 bases match TRBD2. Losses at the gene ends were 4 bases for V and 4 bases for J; bases not matched to a gene: 9. The CDR3 has 15 residues. The germline V gene encodes CDR1 SQVTM and CDR2 ANQGSEA. The CDR3, as DNA: TGCAGCGTTGCTGGAGCGGGAGTGGTGTACAATGAGCAGTTCTTC. Encoded protein: CSVAGAGVVYNEQFF.

V is TRBV29-1 and J is TRBJ2-3, with TRBD2 identical over 12 bases. The CDR3 contains 16 residues. CDR1 is SQVTM, CDR2 ANQGSEA, per germline. The junction had 5 bases not matched to a gene; V was cut back by 2 bases and J by 2 bases. The CDR3 protein is CSVEKRTSGITDTQYF. The CDR3 DNA is TGCAGCGTTGAAAAGCGGACTAGCGGGATCACAGATACGCAGTATTTT.

The genes are TRBV5-4 and TRBJ2-1, with TRBD1 as a possible D gene (5 bases). CDR1 and CDR2 (germline): SGHNT, YYREEE (reference sequence). CDR3 length: 15 amino acids. The V and J ends lost 4 bases and 4 bases respectively, with 15 bases between them. Written as DNA, the CDR3 is TGTGCCAGCAGCCTGGAAGTGGGGCCTTACAATGAGCAGTTCTTC. As protein: CASSLEVGPYNEQFF.

This clonotype has only a few counts. V and J are TRBV28 and TRBJ2-2; weak D call: TRBD2 (5 bases). CDR1 MDHEN and CDR2 SYDVKM come from the germline V gene. V shed 7 bases and J shed 6 bases, with 9 bases lying between them. This CDR3 comprises 12 residues. The CDR3 DNA sequence: TGTGCCAGCACCAAGAGGGCCGGGGAGCTGTTTTTT. Translating it yields CASTKRAGELFF. Full variable domain (remainder filled in from reference TRBV28 and TRBJ2-2): DVKVTQSSRYLVKRTGEKVFLECVQDMDHENMFWYRQDPGLGLRLIYFSYDVKMKEKGDIPEGYSVSREKKERFSLILESASTNQTSMYLCASTKRAGELFFGEGSRLTVL.

This clonotype was counted between two and nine times. A much larger clone lies a single base off, so this may be a read error. This chain links TRBV29-1 with TRBJ2-1, with 8 bases matching TRBD2. Looked up from germline, CDR1 is SQVTM and CDR2 is ANQGSEA. The CDR3 extends over 15 amino acids. CDR3 coding DNA: TGCAGCGTTGACCGGGGGATGAGCGGGAGTGGTGAGCGGTTCTTC. It encodes CSVDRGMSGSGERFF.

As to this clonotype: This CDR3 is missing its conserved last phenylalanine or tryptophan, likely due to a read error. The rearrangement uses TRBV29-1 and TRBJ2-5; D might be TRBD1 (8 bases). Germline V gene sequence: CDR1 SQVTM, CDR2 ANQGSEA. The CDR3 covers 13 residues. Trimming left V 8 bases short and J 5 bases short, with 18 bases between. CDR3 loop: CSIGGQGGETQYY. DNA for the CDR3: TGCAGCATTGGAGGACAGGGAGGGGAGACCCAGTACTAC.

Note on this clonotype: This may come from a read error, since a much larger clone is one base off. The rearrangement links TRBV29-1 to TRBJ2-7; D is ambiguous. CDR3 length: 12 amino acids. CDR1 and CDR2 from the germline V gene are SQVTM and ANQGSEA. The ends were cut back, 6 bases at V and 3 bases at J, with 12 bases in the middle. CDR3 sequence (DNA): TGCAGCGTAGGGCCCGGGCACTACGAGCAGTACTTC. Its translation is CSVGPGHYEQYF.

Concerning this clonotype itself: A junction boundary mismatches the germline segment, possibly from a read error. The V call is TRBV5-4, the J call TRBJ2-7; tentatively, D is TRBD1 (5 bases). Germline V gene lookup returns CDR1 SGHNT and CDR2 YYREEE (reference sequence). The CDR3 loop spans 15 amino acids. CDR3 nucleotides: TGTGCCGGCAGCCAAATCCCCGCCAGGGTCGACGAGCAGTACTTC. Translation: CAGSQIPARVDEQYF.

In its sample, this clonotype was seen once. Likely a read error: the CDR3 ends without its conserved phenylalanine or tryptophan. V and J are TRBV11-2 and TRBJ2-7; 8 nucleotides line up with TRBD1. The CDR3 is 15 amino acids. Germline assignment: CDR1 SGHAT and CDR2 FQNNGV. V shed 8 bases and J 7 bases; nucleotides not matched to a gene: 16. The CDR3 bases are TGTGCCAGCGGCCATAGCGGCAGGGGGCGTAGGGAGCAGTACTCC. This translates into CASGHSGRGRREQYS.

Comment on this clonotype: Given a much more abundant clone one base away, this may be a read error. The V gene is TRBV11-2, the J gene TRBJ1-2, with no clear D. This CDR3 is 15 amino acids long. Trimming took 3 bases from V and 2 from J, leaving 13 bases between them. Germline assignment: CDR1 SGHAT and CDR2 FQNNGV. The CDR3, as DNA: TGTGCCAGCAGCTTTTGGAGCGGTAGGAACTATGGCTACACCTTC. Its translation is CASSFWSGRNYGYTF.

V and J are TRBV5-6 and TRBJ2-2; tentative D call: TRBD2 (5 bases). The CDR3 spans 14 residues. The germline V gene has CDR1 SGHDT and CDR2 YYEEEE. Deletions cut 2 bases from V and 2 bases from J, with 7 bases between. As DNA, the CDR3 is TGTGCCAGCAGCTTCGGACTCAACACCGGGGAGCTGTTTTTT. Translation gives CASSFGLNTGELFF.

This clonotype was recorded a few times. The CDR3: CSFGQGLGETQYF. The CDR3 nucleotides read TGCAGCTTTGGGCAGGGTTTGGGAGAGACCCAGTACTTC. V usage is TRBV29-1 and J usage is TRBJ2-5, with D possibly being TRBD1 (5 bases). V lost 8 bases, J lost 4 bases, and 17 bases lay in between. The CDR3 consists of 13 residues. Germline V gene lookup returns CDR1 SQVTM and CDR2 ANQGSEA. Drawing the rest from reference TRBV29-1 and TRBJ2-5, the complete variable domain is SAVISQKPSRDICQRGTSLTIQCQVDSQVTMMFWYRQQPGQSLTLIATANQGSEATYESGFVIDKFPISRPNLTFSTLTVSNMSPEDSSIYLCSFGQGLGETQYFGPGTRLLVL.

In regard to this clonotype: Since the CDR3 does not end with the conserved phenylalanine or tryptophan, this likely comes from a read error. The rearrangement joins TRBV11-2 to TRBJ1-1; unclear D gene. The CDR3 loop spans 13 amino acids. Germline CDR1 is SGHAT and CDR2 is FQNNGV. CDR3 bases: TGTGTCTCCGAGAAACAGTCGAACACTGAAGCTTTCCTT. It specifies CVSEKQSNTEAFL.

This clonotype was counted only a few times. The chain carries TRBV6-5 and TRBJ2-5; 10 nucleotides match TRBD2. Germline V lookup: CDR1 MNHEY, CDR2 SVGAGI. The CDR3 has 19 amino acids. V trimming: 2 bases; J trimming: 2 bases; junction bases outside the gene matches: 14. CDR3 protein: CASSYTLAGVSREQETQYF. The CDR3 DNA follows: TGTGCCAGCAGTTACACGCTAGCGGGAGTATCACGTGAACAAGAGACCCAGTACTTC.

On this clonotype itself: This clone may be a read error of a much larger clone one base away. The chain couples TRBV11-3 to TRBJ2-5, with D perhaps assigned TRBD1 or TRBD2 (5 bases each). The germline V gene encodes CDR1 SGHNT and CDR2 YENEEA. The CDR3 totals 15 residues. The CDR3 is CASSLAYGAQETRYF. CDR3 DNA sequence: TGTGCCAGCAGCTTAGCCTACGGGGCCCAAGAGACCCGGTACTTC.

Details on this clonotype: The conserved final phenylalanine or tryptophan is absent from the CDR3, which likely points to a read error. The chain is built from TRBV4-2 and TRBJ2-1; possibly TRBD2 for D (7 bases). Germline V gives CDR1 LGHNA, CDR2 YNFKEQ. There are 15 residues in the CDR3. Trimming left V 6 bases short and J 10 bases short, with 22 bases between. CDR3 loop: CASSPSSRGGEEQFL. The CDR3 DNA is TGTGCCAGCAGTCCTTCTTCAAGGGGGGGAGAAGAGCAGTTCCTC.

The rearrangement joins TRBV7-9 to TRBJ2-1, with 8 bases that match TRBD2. Trimming at V came to 3 bases and at J to 4 bases, leaving 5 bases not matched to a gene. CDR1 SEHNR and CDR2 FQNEAQ come from the germline V gene (reference sequence). The CDR3 runs to 15 residues. The CDR3 loop reads CASSFSGTYYNEQFF. The CDR3 bases are TGTGCCAGCAGCTTTAGCGGGACCTATTACAATGAGCAGTTCTTC.

This clonotype was observed a few times. CDR3: CASSGTSGSDEQFF. The CDR3 nucleotides read TGTGCCAGCAGTGGGACTAGCGGGAGCGATGAGCAGTTCTTC. The chain couples TRBV12-3 or TRBV12-4 to TRBJ2-1; TRBD2 matches 14 bases. This CDR3 has 14 amino acids. The V and J ends lost 5 bases and 8 bases, in that order; junction bases with no gene match: 2.

This clonotype was found many times. The chain is built from TRBV29-1 and TRBJ2-5; 10 bases map to TRBD2. Trimming removed 6 bases from V and 1 base from J; junction bases left unmatched: 5. The CDR3 totals 14 residues. From germline, CDR1 is SQVTM and CDR2 ANQGSEA. CDR3 in amino acids: CSVLLAGSQETQYF. The CDR3, as DNA: TGCAGCGTCCTACTAGCGGGATCCCAAGAGACCCAGTACTTC. The whole variable domain, remainder taken from reference TRBV29-1 and TRBJ2-5, is SAVISQKPSRDICQRGTSLTIQCQVDSQVTMMFWYRQQPGQSLTLIATANQGSEATYESGFVIDKFPISRPNLTFSTLTVSNMSPEDSSIYLCSVLLAGSQETQYFGPGTRLLVL.